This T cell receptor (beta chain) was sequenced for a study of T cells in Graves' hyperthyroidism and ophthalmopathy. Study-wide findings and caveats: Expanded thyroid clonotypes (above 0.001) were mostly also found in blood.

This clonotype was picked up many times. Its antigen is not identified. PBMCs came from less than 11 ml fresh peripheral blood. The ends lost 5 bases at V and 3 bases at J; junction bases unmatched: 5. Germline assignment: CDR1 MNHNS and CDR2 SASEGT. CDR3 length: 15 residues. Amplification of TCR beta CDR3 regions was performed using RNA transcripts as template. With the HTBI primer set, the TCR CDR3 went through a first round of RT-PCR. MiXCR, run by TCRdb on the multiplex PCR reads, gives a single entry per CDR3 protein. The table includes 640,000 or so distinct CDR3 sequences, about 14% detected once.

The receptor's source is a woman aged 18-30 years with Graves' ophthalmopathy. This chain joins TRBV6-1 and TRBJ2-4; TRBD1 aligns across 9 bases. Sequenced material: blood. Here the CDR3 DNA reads TGTGCCAGCAGTTATGCGGACAGGGGCAAAAACATTCAGTACTTC. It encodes CASSYADRGKNIQYF.